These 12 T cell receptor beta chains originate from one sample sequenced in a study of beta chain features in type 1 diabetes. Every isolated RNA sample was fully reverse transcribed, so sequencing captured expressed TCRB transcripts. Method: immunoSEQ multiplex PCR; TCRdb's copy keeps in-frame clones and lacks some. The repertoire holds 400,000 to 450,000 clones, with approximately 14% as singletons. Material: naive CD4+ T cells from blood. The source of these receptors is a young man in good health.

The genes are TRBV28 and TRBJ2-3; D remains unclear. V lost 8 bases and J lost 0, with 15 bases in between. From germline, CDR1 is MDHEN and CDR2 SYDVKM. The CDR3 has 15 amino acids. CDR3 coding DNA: TGTGCCAGCTCTCGGCAGGCGAGTAGCACAGATACGCAGTATTTT. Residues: CASSRQASSTDTQYF.

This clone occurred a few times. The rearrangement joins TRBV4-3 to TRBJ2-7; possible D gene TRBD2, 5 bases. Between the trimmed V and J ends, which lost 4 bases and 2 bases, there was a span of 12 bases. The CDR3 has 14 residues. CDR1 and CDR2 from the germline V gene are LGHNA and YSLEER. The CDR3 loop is CASSLTGGTYEQYF. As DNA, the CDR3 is TGCGCCAGCAGCCTTACCGGAGGTACCTACGAGCAGTACTTC.

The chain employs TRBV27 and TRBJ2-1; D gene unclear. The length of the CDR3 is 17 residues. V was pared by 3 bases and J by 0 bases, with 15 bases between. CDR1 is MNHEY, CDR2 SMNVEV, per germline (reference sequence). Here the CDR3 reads CASSFSRMGFSYNEQFF. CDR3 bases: TGTGCCAGCAGTTTTTCCCGTATGGGGTTCTCCTACAATGAGCAGTTCTTC.

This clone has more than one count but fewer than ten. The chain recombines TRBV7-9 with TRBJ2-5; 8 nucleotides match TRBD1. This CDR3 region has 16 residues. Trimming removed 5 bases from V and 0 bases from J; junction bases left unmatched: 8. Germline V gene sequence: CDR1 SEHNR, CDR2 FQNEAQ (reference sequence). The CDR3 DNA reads TGTGCCAGCAGCCCGAGACAGGGGTGGTACCAAGAGACCCAGTACTTC. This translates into CASSPRQGWYQETQYF. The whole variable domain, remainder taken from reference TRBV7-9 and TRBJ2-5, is DTGVSQNPRHKITKRGQNVTFRCDPISEHNRLYWYRQTLGQGPEFLTYFQNEAQLEKSRLLSDRFSAERPKGSFSTLEIQRTEQGDSAMYLCASSPRQGWYQETQYFGPGTRLLVL.

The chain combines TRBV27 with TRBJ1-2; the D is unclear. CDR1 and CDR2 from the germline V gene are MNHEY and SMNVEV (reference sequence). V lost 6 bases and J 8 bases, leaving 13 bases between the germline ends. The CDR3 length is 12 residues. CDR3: CASSPDLRGYTF. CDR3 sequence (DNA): TGTGCCAGCAGCCCAGATTTGAGGGGCTACACCTTC.

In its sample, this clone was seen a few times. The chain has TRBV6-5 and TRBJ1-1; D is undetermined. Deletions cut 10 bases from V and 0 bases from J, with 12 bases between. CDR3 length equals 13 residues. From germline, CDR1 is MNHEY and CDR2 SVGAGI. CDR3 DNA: TGTGCCACCAGCCGAGGCATGAACACTGAAGCTTTCTTT. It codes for CATSRGMNTEAFF.

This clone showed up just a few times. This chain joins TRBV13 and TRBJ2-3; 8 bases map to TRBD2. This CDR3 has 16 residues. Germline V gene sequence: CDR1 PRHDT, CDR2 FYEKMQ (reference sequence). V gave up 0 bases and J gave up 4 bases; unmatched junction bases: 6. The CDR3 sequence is CASSLGAGGGPDTQYF. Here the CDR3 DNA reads TGTGCCAGCAGCTTAGGGGCGGGAGGAGGCCCAGATACGCAGTATTTT. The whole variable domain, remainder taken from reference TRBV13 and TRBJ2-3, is AAGVIQSPRHLIKEKRETATLKCYPIPRHDTVYWYQQGPGQDPQFLISFYEKMQSDKGSIPDRFSAQQFSDYHSELNMSSLELGDSALYFCASSLGAGGGPDTQYFGPGTRLTVL.

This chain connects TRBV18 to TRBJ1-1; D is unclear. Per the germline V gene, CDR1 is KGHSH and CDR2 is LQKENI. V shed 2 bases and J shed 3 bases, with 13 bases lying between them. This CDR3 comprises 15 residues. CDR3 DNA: TGTGCCAGCTCACCAAAAGGGAGCGTGGACACTGAAGCTTTCTTT. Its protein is CASSPKGSVDTEAFF.

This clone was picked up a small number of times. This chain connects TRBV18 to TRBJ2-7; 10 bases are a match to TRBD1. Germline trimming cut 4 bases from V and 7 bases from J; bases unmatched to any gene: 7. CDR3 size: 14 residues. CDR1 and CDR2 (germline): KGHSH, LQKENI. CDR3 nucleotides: TGTGCCAGCTCACAACGGGACAGGGGTTATGAGCAGTACGTC. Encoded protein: CASSQRDRGYEQYV.

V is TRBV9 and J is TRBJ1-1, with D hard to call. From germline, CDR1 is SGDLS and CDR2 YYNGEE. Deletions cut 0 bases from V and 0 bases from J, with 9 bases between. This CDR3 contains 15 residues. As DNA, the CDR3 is TGTGCCAGCAGCGTAGTACAATCAATGAACACTGAAGCTTTCTTT. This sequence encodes CASSVVQSMNTEAFF. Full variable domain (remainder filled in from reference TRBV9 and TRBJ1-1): DSGVTQTPKHLITATGQRVTLRCSPRSGDLSVYWYQQSLDQGLQFLIQYYNGEERAKGNILERFSAQQFPDLHSELNLSSLELGDSALYFCASSVVQSMNTEAFFGQGTRLTVV.

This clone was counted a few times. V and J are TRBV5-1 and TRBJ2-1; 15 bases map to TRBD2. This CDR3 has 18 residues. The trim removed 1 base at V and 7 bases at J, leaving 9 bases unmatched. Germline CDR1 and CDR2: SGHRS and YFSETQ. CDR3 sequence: CASSLTGLAGGIGNEQFF. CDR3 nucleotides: TGCGCCAGCAGCTTGACTGGACTAGCGGGAGGGATTGGAAATGAGCAGTTCTTC.

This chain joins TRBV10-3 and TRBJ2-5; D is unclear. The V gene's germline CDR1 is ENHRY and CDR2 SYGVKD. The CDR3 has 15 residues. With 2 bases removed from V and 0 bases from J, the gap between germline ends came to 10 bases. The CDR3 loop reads CAISEPDRYQETQYF. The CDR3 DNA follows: TGTGCCATCAGTGAGCCAGACCGTTACCAAGAGACCCAGTACTTC.